This T cell receptor (beta chain) was sequenced during a study of T cells in Graves' hyperthyroidism and ophthalmopathy. The germline V gene has CDR1 LGHNA and CDR2 YNFKEQ. CDR3 length: 16 residues. With 6 bases removed from V and 9 bases from J, the gap between germline ends came to 27 bases. TCR beta CDR3 regions were amplified from RNA. RT-PCR in the first round (using the HTBI primer set) targeted the TCR CDR3. TCRdb re-derived calls from the multiplex PCR reads in MiXCR, one entry per CDR3 protein. The data contain around 720,000 distinct CDR3 sequences, 30% to 40% of them singletons. This clonotype was observed many times. Patients aged 18 to 65 with hyperthyroidism were newly diagnosed, with duration under 2 months.

The sample comprised blood. The receptor was isolated from a woman aged 40 to 50 with Graves' hyperthyroidism. The rearrangement joins TRBV4-2 to TRBJ2-7, with D tentatively TRBD1 or TRBD2 (6 bases each). CDR3 DNA sequence: TGTGCCAGCAGTTCGTCGGGGGCTAGCGTTCCGAGGGCGCAGTACTTC. This sequence encodes CASSSSGASVPRAQYF.